This is a list of T cell receptor beta chains from one sample in a study of blood T cell repertoires in COVID-19. Sequencing used immunoSEQ multiplex PCR; TCRdb keeps in-frame clones, though not all of them. The sample shows about 110,000 clones, about two thirds of them seen only once. The sequencing input was peripheral blood. These TCRs come from a human donor with acute or convalescent COVID-19. The donor label of this sample is uncertain. Each CDR3 is given with its conserved first and last residue. Fields, in order: clone size, J gene, V gene, D gene, CDR3 DNA, CDR3 protein. The D gene is left open where the match is weak. Only some rows state a clone size, as once, few, many or a class for expanded clones.

clone size: .; J gene: TRBJ1-1; V gene: TRBV9; D gene: TRBD1; CDR3 DNA: TGTGCCAGCAGCGTCAGGGGGTCGGGCACTGAAGCTTTCTTT; CDR3 protein: CASSVRGSGTEAFF
clone size: .; J gene: TRBJ2-3; V gene: TRBV3-1/TRBV3-2; D gene: .; CDR3 DNA: TGTGCCAGCAGCCAAGATGGGTCTAGTTCGCAGTATTTT; CDR3 protein: CASSQDGSSSQYF
clone size: .; J gene: TRBJ1-4; V gene: TRBV6-5; D gene: .; CDR3 DNA: TGTGCCAGCAGTTTTGGAGGAACTAATGAAAAACTGTTTTTT; CDR3 protein: CASSFGGTNEKLFF
clone size: .; J gene: TRBJ1-4; V gene: TRBV2; D gene: .; CDR3 DNA: TGTGCCAGCCGGAGAGTGGAGGACTCGACGGAAAAACTGTTTTTT; CDR3 protein: CASRRVEDSTEKLFF
clone size: .; J gene: TRBJ1-2; V gene: TRBV6-5; D gene: .; CDR3 DNA: TGTGCCAGCAGCTCGGGGAAGGTAGCTAACTATGGCTACACCTTC; CDR3 protein: CASSSGKVANYGYTF
clone size: .; J gene: TRBJ2-5; V gene: TRBV28; D gene: TRBD2; CDR3 DNA: TGTGCCAGCAGTGAGGGACTAGCGGGCCCCAGGGGATACCAAGAGACCCAGTACTTC; CDR3 protein: CASSEGLAGPRGYQETQYF
clone size: few; J gene: TRBJ2-5; V gene: TRBV7-7; D gene: .; CDR3 DNA: TGTGCTAGCAGCCTTGGACTTACAGAGACCCAGTACTTC; CDR3 protein: CASSLGLTETQYF
clone size: .; J gene: TRBJ2-1; V gene: TRBV2; D gene: .; CDR3 DNA: TGTGCCAGCAGTCAGCGAACGCCTTACAATGAGCAGTTCTTC; CDR3 protein: CASSQRTPYNEQFF
clone size: .; J gene: TRBJ1-3; V gene: TRBV7-9; D gene: .; CDR3 DNA: TGTGCCAGCAGCACAATGGGAAACACCATATATTTT; CDR3 protein: CASSTMGNTIYF
clone size: .; J gene: TRBJ2-6; V gene: TRBV27; D gene: .; CDR3 DNA: TGTGCCAGCAGTTCAGTTCGTTCTGGGGCCAACGTCCTGACTTTC; CDR3 protein: CASSSVRSGANVLTF
clone size: .; J gene: TRBJ2-3; V gene: TRBV15; D gene: TRBD1; CDR3 DNA: TGTGCCACCAGCAGCGACTCCGGGACAGTCACAGATACGCAGTATTTT; CDR3 protein: CATSSDSGTVTDTQYF
clone size: .; J gene: TRBJ1-4; V gene: TRBV3-1/TRBV3-2; D gene: TRBD1; CDR3 DNA: TGTGCCAGCAGCCCTCGGACAGGGAATGGAGAAAAACTGTTTTTT; CDR3 protein: CASSPRTGNGEKLFF
clone size: .; J gene: TRBJ2-3; V gene: TRBV27; D gene: .; CDR3 DNA: TGTGCCAGCAGTTTACCTGGCGGGGCCGGGACGCAGTATTTT; CDR3 protein: CASSLPGGAGTQYF
clone size: few; J gene: TRBJ1-5; V gene: TRBV28; D gene: .; CDR3 DNA: TGTGCCAGCTGGGACACCCGCTTGGTAGGCAATCAGCCCCAGCATTTT; CDR3 protein: CASWDTRLVGNQPQHF
clone size: .; J gene: TRBJ1-5; V gene: TRBV10-3; D gene: .; CDR3 DNA: TGTGCCATCAGTTCCCCGAATCAGCCCCAGCATTTT; CDR3 protein: CAISSPNQPQHF
clone size: .; J gene: TRBJ1-6; V gene: TRBV5-1; D gene: .; CDR3 DNA: TGCGCCAGCAGCAGAACGGGAGATTCGCCCTATAATTCACCCCTCCACTTT; CDR3 protein: CASSRTGDSPYNSPLHF
clone size: few; J gene: TRBJ2-1; V gene: TRBV18; D gene: TRBD2; CDR3 DNA: TGTGCCAGCTCACCGACTTCATCTGGGGGGGGGTCCTACAATGAGCAGTTCTTC; CDR3 protein: CASSPTSSGGGSYNEQFF
clone size: .; J gene: TRBJ2-7; V gene: TRBV7-2; D gene: .; CDR3 DNA: TGTGCCAGCAGCGCACAGGGTCCCCACGAGCAGTACTTC; CDR3 protein: CASSAQGPHEQYF
clone size: .; J gene: TRBJ1-1; V gene: TRBV4-1; D gene: .; CDR3 DNA: TGCGCCAGCAGCCAATCTATCCTACAGGGTGGCAGGGACACTGAAGCTTTCTTT; CDR3 protein: CASSQSILQGGRDTEAFF
clone size: .; J gene: TRBJ2-7; V gene: TRBV5-1; D gene: TRBD2; CDR3 DNA: TGCGCCAGCAGCTACGGGACTAGCGGGGGAATAACCTACGAGCAGTACTTC; CDR3 protein: CASSYGTSGGITYEQYF
clone size: .; J gene: TRBJ1-1; V gene: TRBV14; D gene: .; CDR3 DNA: TGTGCCAGCAGCCAAGGCGACAGGAGAGTTACACTGAAAGCTTTCTTT; CDR3 protein: CASSQGDRRVTLKAFF
clone size: .; J gene: TRBJ2-3; V gene: TRBV19; D gene: .; CDR3 DNA: TGTGCCAGTAAGGGGGCGGGGCCCACAGATACGCAGTATTTT; CDR3 protein: CASKGAGPTDTQYF
clone size: few; J gene: TRBJ2-1; V gene: TRBV12-3/TRBV12-4; D gene: .; CDR3 DNA: TGTGCCAGCAGTTTAGGGGGAGTGAGTGAGCAGTTCTTC; CDR3 protein: CASSLGGVSEQFF
clone size: .; J gene: TRBJ2-5; V gene: TRBV13; D gene: TRBD1; CDR3 DNA: TGTGCCAGCAGCTTACTGGGACAGGGAACTCAGTACTTC; CDR3 protein: CASSLLGQGTQYF
clone size: .; J gene: TRBJ1-4; V gene: TRBV24-1; D gene: .; CDR3 DNA: TGTGCCACCAGTGAGCCAAACTACCCGACTAATGAAAAACTGTTTTTT; CDR3 protein: CATSEPNYPTNEKLFF
clone size: few; J gene: TRBJ2-2; V gene: TRBV9; D gene: TRBD1; CDR3 DNA: TGTGCCAGCAGCGTAGCTCAGGGGGCGAACACCGGGGAGCTGTTTTTT; CDR3 protein: CASSVAQGANTGELFF
clone size: .; J gene: TRBJ2-2; V gene: TRBV5-1; D gene: TRBD2; CDR3 DNA: TGCGCCAGCAGCCGACAGGGAATGGGACTAGCGGGGAGCACCGGGGAGCTGTTTTTT; CDR3 protein: CASSRQGMGLAGSTGELFF
clone size: .; J gene: TRBJ1-5; V gene: TRBV30; D gene: TRBD1; CDR3 DNA: TGTGCCTGGAGTTACAGGGGGAGTAGCAATCAGCCCCAGCATTTT; CDR3 protein: CAWSYRGSSNQPQHF
clone size: .; J gene: TRBJ1-6; V gene: TRBV2; D gene: TRBD1; CDR3 DNA: TGTGCCAGCAGGGAGGGGGCGCGATCACCCCTCCACTTT; CDR3 protein: CASREGARSPLHF
clone size: .; J gene: TRBJ1-6; V gene: TRBV3-1/TRBV3-2; D gene: .; CDR3 DNA: TGTGCCAGCAGCCAAGAGACGGGAAATTCACCCCTCCACTTT; CDR3 protein: CASSQETGNSPLHF
clone size: many; J gene: TRBJ1-4; V gene: TRBV5-5; D gene: .; CDR3 DNA: TGTGCCAGCAGCTTTTTCTATCGGCGGGGAGGAACTAATGAAAAACTGTTTTTT; CDR3 protein: CASSFFYRRGGTNEKLFF
clone size: .; J gene: TRBJ1-2; V gene: TRBV5-1; D gene: .; CDR3 DNA: TGCGCCAGCAGCTTGGATTCGGGACACTCCAACTATGGCTACACCTTC; CDR3 protein: CASSLDSGHSNYGYTF
clone size: .; J gene: TRBJ2-2; V gene: TRBV4-1; D gene: TRBD2; CDR3 DNA: TGCGCCAGCAGCCAACCAAGACTAGCGGGGGGGGCGGCGAACACCGGGGAGCTGTTTTTT; CDR3 protein: CASSQPRLAGGAANTGELFF
clone size: .; J gene: TRBJ1-3; V gene: TRBV7-9; D gene: .; CDR3 DNA: TGTGCCAGCAGCTTGCGGAACACCATATATTTT; CDR3 protein: CASSLRNTIYF
clone size: .; J gene: TRBJ2-3; V gene: TRBV6-5; D gene: .; CDR3 DNA: TGTGCCAGCAGTCCCCACAGGGCCCAGGGAGATACGCAGTATTTT; CDR3 protein: CASSPHRAQGDTQYF
clone size: once; J gene: TRBJ1-1; V gene: TRBV7-9; D gene: .; CDR3 DNA: TGTGCCAGCAGCTTGTCGGGTCCCACTGAAGCTTTCTTT; CDR3 protein: CASSLSGPTEAFF
clone size: few; J gene: TRBJ1-3; V gene: TRBV19; D gene: .; CDR3 DNA: TGTGCCAGTAGTCCAGGCCACTTCGGTGCTGACTCTGGAAACACCATATATTTT; CDR3 protein: CASSPGHFGADSGNTIYF
clone size: .; J gene: TRBJ1-6; V gene: TRBV12-5; D gene: TRBD1; CDR3 DNA: TGTGCTAGTGGTTTGTTCGGCAGGGGGCCCTATAATTCACCCCTCCACTTT; CDR3 protein: CASGLFGRGPYNSPLHF
clone size: .; J gene: TRBJ2-5; V gene: TRBV19; D gene: TRBD2; CDR3 DNA: TGTGCCAGTAGTATCGTCGGGCAGGGAGGGGAGACCCAGTACTTC; CDR3 protein: CASSIVGQGGETQYF
clone size: .; J gene: TRBJ2-1; V gene: TRBV6-5; D gene: TRBD2; CDR3 DNA: TGTGCCGGGAGACTAGCGGGGGGGTCTGAGCAGTTCTTC; CDR3 protein: CAGRLAGGSEQFF
clone size: .; J gene: TRBJ2-3; V gene: TRBV27; D gene: TRBD2; CDR3 DNA: TGTGCCAGCAGACTAGCGCTGGGCACAGATACGCAGTATTTT; CDR3 protein: CASRLALGTDTQYF
clone size: .; J gene: TRBJ1-4; V gene: TRBV2; D gene: TRBD1; CDR3 DNA: TGTGCCAGCAGTGACGTGGGACAGGGGAATGAAAAACTGTTTTTT; CDR3 protein: CASSDVGQGNEKLFF
clone size: medium-sized; J gene: TRBJ2-1; V gene: TRBV14; D gene: .; CDR3 DNA: TGTGCCAGCAGCCAGCCGGGACTGTACAATGAGCAGTTCTTC; CDR3 protein: CASSQPGLYNEQFF
clone size: .; J gene: TRBJ1-3; V gene: TRBV4-1; D gene: .; CDR3 DNA: TGCGCCAGCAGCCGGGGAGGGGGAACCTCTGGAAACACCATATATTTT; CDR3 protein: CASSRGGGTSGNTIYF
clone size: .; J gene: TRBJ2-7; V gene: TRBV28; D gene: .; CDR3 DNA: TGTGCCAGCAGTTTAGGCAGGTCCTACGAGCAGTACTTC; CDR3 protein: CASSLGRSYEQYF
clone size: .; J gene: TRBJ1-1; V gene: TRBV5-1; D gene: .; CDR3 DNA: TGCGCCAGCAGCTTCAGGGAGGGCACTGAAGCTTTCTTT; CDR3 protein: CASSFREGTEAFF
clone size: .; J gene: TRBJ1-1; V gene: TRBV5-1; D gene: .; CDR3 DNA: TGCGCCAGCAGTGAGATTGGCACTGAAGCTTTCTTT; CDR3 protein: CASSEIGTEAFF
clone size: few; J gene: TRBJ2-1; V gene: TRBV2; D gene: TRBD1; CDR3 DNA: TGTGCCAGCAGTTTAGACAGGGGGCGCCCCTACAATGAGCAGTTCTTC; CDR3 protein: CASSLDRGRPYNEQFF
clone size: .; J gene: TRBJ2-1; V gene: TRBV12-5; D gene: .; CDR3 DNA: TGTGCTAGTGGTTTCCTAAGGGGTCGGAGCTCCTACAATGAGCAGTTCTTC; CDR3 protein: CASGFLRGRSSYNEQFF